This T cell receptor beta chain was sequenced for a study of T cell responses to AZD1222 COVID-19 vaccine. Clones were sequenced by immunoSEQ multiplex PCR, and TCRdb holds only the in-frame ones, with some missing. Seen here are approximately 93,000 clones, around 91% observed once, and the top ten hold roughly 5%. Study-level findings and limits: Spike-spanning, vaccine-associated CD4 TCRs were dominant at 160-218 and 743-854. Nearly half of spike-specific TCRs reportedly target unmutated variant regions. Donors, mostly white British, included more females; clonal diversity was possibly underestimated.

The CDR3 runs 18 residues. Looked up from germline, CDR1 is SNHLY and CDR2 is FYNNEI. V lost 5 bases to trimming and J lost 0 bases; unmatched junction nucleotides: 13. Details on this clone: Its antigen is unknown.

Analyses pooled second doses at about 4 or about 12 weeks. The TCR sequence derives from an adult who received the AZD1222 COVID-19 vaccine. The chain carries TRBV2 and TRBJ2-7, with 10 positions matching TRBD2. The sequencing used peripheral blood, collected 28 days after the second AZD1222 dose. This CDR3 reads CASSPERRSGGSSYEQYF. CDR3 nucleotide sequence: TGTGCCAGCAGTCCAGAAAGGCGTAGCGGGGGGAGCTCCTACGAGCAGTACTTC.